Following are 15 T cell receptor beta chains from one sample sequenced in a study of blood T cells in healthy people across ages. A second PCR, run for roughly 7 to 11 cycles, used a sample-barcoded 5' primer plus a J-beta primer mix. MiXCR, run by TCRdb on the 5' RACE reads, gives a single entry per CDR3 protein. The table lists some 700,000 distinct CDR3 sequences, 20% to 25% of them singletons. What was sequenced was blood. These receptors originate from a man between 65 and 85 years old in good health.

The chain couples TRBV20-1 to TRBJ2-3; 9 bases fit TRBD1. V dropped 7 bases and J dropped 2; count of bases not matched to a gene: 4. Germline V gene data show CDR1 as DFQATT and CDR2 as SNEGSKA (reference sequence). CDR3 length equals 13 residues. For the CDR3, the DNA is TGCAGTGGCGGGACAGGGAACACAGATACGCAGTATTTT. Its translation is CSGGTGNTDTQYF.

The rearrangement uses TRBV6-5 and TRBJ1-1; D gene unclear. The CDR3 has 15 residues. Deletions cut 6 bases from V and 3 bases from J, with 17 bases between. Germline CDR1 reads MNHEY; CDR2 reads SVGAGI. The CDR3 DNA is TGTGCCAGCAGCCCCGGGCGCACACCATACACTGAAGCTTTCTTT. It encodes CASSPGRTPYTEAFF.

The gene calls are TRBV7-2 and TRBJ2-5; 12 nucleotides line up with TRBD2. V was clipped by 5 bases and J by 1 base; unmatched bases: 2. Germline V gives CDR1 SGHTA, CDR2 FQGNSA. This CDR3 is 15 amino acids long. CDR3 sequence (DNA): TGTGCCAGCAGCAAGACTAGCGGGAGCCAAGAGACCCAGTACTTC. Translating it yields CASSKTSGSQETQYF. Filled out from reference TRBV7-2 and TRBJ2-5, the complete variable domain reads GAGVSQSPSNKVTEKGKDVELRCDPISGHTALYWYRQSLGQGLEFLIYFQGNSAPDKSGLPSDRFSAERTGGSVSTLTIQRTQQEDSAVYLCASSKTSGSQETQYFGPGTRLLVL.

The chain is built from TRBV10-3 and TRBJ1-4, with TRBD1 matching over 9 bases. With 6 bases clipped from V and 6 bases from J, the junction kept 2 bases outside the gene matches. CDR3 length: 13 amino acids. From germline, CDR1 is ENHRY and CDR2 SYGVKD. The DNA for the CDR3 is TGTGCCATCAGACAGGGGGCCGATGAAAAACTGTTTTTT. Amino acids: CAIRQGADEKLFF.

This clonotype was seen only a few times. The chain recombines TRBV6-2 or TRBV6-3 with TRBJ1-5; 12 bases are shared with TRBD1. Germline trimming cut 4 bases from V and 6 bases from J; bases unmatched to any gene: 4. The CDR3 spans 15 residues. CDR1 is MNHEY and CDR2 is SVGEGT in the germline V gene. CDR3 loop: CASSLWDRGPQPQHF. The CDR3 coding sequence is TGTGCCAGCAGTTTATGGGACAGGGGGCCTCAGCCCCAGCATTTT.

The V gene is TRBV7-9, the J gene TRBJ2-1; weak D call: TRBD2 (5 bases). The V end lost 3 bases, the J end lost 9 bases, and 12 bases lay between the germline ends. The CDR3 loop spans 13 amino acids. Germline-derived CDR1 and CDR2 are SEHNR and FQNEAQ (reference sequence). The CDR3 spells CASSLEEGSEQFF. CDR3 sequence (DNA): TGTGCCAGCAGCTTGGAGGAAGGTAGTGAGCAGTTCTTC.

V usage is TRBV11-2 and J usage is TRBJ2-3; 9 bases map to TRBD1. V was clipped by 4 bases and J by 5 bases; unmatched bases: 22. There are 20 residues in the CDR3. Germline V gene sequence: CDR1 SGHAT, CDR2 FQNNGV. Here the CDR3 reads CASSSLGGSTGTGQKDTQYF. The CDR3 nucleotides are TGTGCCAGCAGCTCCTTGGGCGGTTCGACCGGGACAGGGCAGAAAGATACGCAGTATTTT.

Details on this clonotype: One end of the junction is discordant with germline, which a read error may explain. The chain uses TRBV6-5 and TRBJ2-3, with 8 bases aligning to TRBD1. Germline V gene data show CDR1 as MNHEY and CDR2 as SVGAGI. The CDR3 is 15 amino acids. The CDR3 coding sequence is TGTGCCAGCAGCAGGGGGCAGTTGTTAGGAGATATGCAGTATTTT. Amino acid sequence: CASSRGQLLGDMQYF.

This clonotype was observed at least ten times. The genes are TRBV6-1 and TRBJ2-1; 11 bases are shared with TRBD2. V lost 6 bases to trimming and J lost 3 bases; unmatched junction nucleotides: 22. The CDR3 runs 21 residues. Germline values: CDR1 MNHNS, CDR2 SASEGT. The CDR3 is CASSHGGFTSGGSPLYNEQFF. CDR3 in DNA: TGTGCCAGCAGCCATGGGGGTTTTACTAGCGGGGGCTCCCCCCTCTACAATGAGCAGTTCTTC.

This chain links TRBV20-1 with TRBJ2-1, with 11 positions matching TRBD2. V lost 5 bases to trimming and J lost 8 bases; unmatched junction nucleotides: 17. Germline lookup yields CDR1 DFQATT and CDR2 SNEGSKA (reference sequence). The CDR3 runs to 17 residues. CDR3 sequence (DNA): TGCAGTGCTCCCGTGGCTAGCGGGAGGCATGACTTGGATGAGCAGTTCTTC. Translation: CSAPVASGRHDLDEQFF.

This clonotype was detected ten times or more. This chain links TRBV30 with TRBJ2-3; maybe TRBD2 (5 bases). Deletions cut 3 bases from V and 6 bases from J, with 13 bases between. Germline values: CDR1 GTSNPN, CDR2 SVGIG (reference sequence). The CDR3 spans 13 residues. CDR3 in DNA: TGTGCCTGGAGCCCCGGGGAGTGGGATACGCAGTATTTT. It codes for CAWSPGEWDTQYF. Filled out from reference TRBV30 and TRBJ2-3, the complete variable domain reads SQTIHQWPATLVQPVGSPLSLECTVEGTSNPNLYWYRQAAGRGLQLLFYSVGIGQISSEVPQNLSASRPQDRQFILSSKKLLLSDSGFYLCAWSPGEWDTQYFGPGTRLTVL.

The table lists this clonotype with a few counts. Here the CDR3 reads CASSVSGAQYF. As DNA, the CDR3 is TGTGCCAGCAGTGTGAGTGGGGCGCAGTATTTT. V and J are TRBV2 and TRBJ2-3; D remains unclear. The length of the CDR3 is 11 residues. Trimming removed 4 bases at V and 10 bases at J, with 9 bases between. CDR1 and CDR2 (germline): SNHLY, FYNNEI.

The chain uses TRBV10-3 and TRBJ1-2; a weak D match, TRBD1 (5 bases). CDR3 length: 14 amino acids. Trimming took 10 bases from V and 6 from J, leaving 21 bases between them. From germline, CDR1 is ENHRY and CDR2 SYGVKD. The CDR3 DNA reads TGTGCCACCGGGACCACCTTGGCGGGCAATGGCTACACCTTC. It specifies CATGTTLAGNGYTF.

This clonotype was observed a handful of times. V and J are TRBV7-9 and TRBJ2-1; 7 nucleotides line up with TRBD2. Germline V gene sequence: CDR1 SEHNR, CDR2 FQNEAQ (reference sequence). CDR3 length: 15 amino acids. The ends lost 4 bases at V and 7 bases at J; junction bases unmatched: 10. The CDR3 spells CASSSPRLAENEQFF. The CDR3 DNA reads TGTGCCAGCAGCTCCCCCAGGCTAGCGGAGAATGAGCAGTTCTTC.

V gene TRBV5-1 combines with J gene TRBJ2-5; D may correspond to TRBD1 or TRBD2 (6 bases each). The tail of the sequence fits TRBJ2-1 better, so the J call may be wrong. CDR1 is SGHRS and CDR2 is YFSETQ in the germline V gene. The CDR3 has 14 residues. CDR3 nucleotide sequence: TGCGCCAGCAGCTCGGGGGCCAGCGTCCGTGAGCAGTTCTTC. Translated, it gives CASSSGASVREQFF.